The present T cell receptor (beta chain) was sequenced within a study of cytomegalovirus exposure and HLA in healthy donors. Across the whole study: HLA-typed donors were the source of 83 million or so unique TCRs held in an early data release. Notes on the study in general: What TCR beta sequences reportedly achieved was accurate prediction of HLA-A and HLA-B alleles in most subjects.

The CDR3 consists of 15 residues. CDR1 ENHRY and CDR2 SYGVKD come from the germline V gene. Losses at the gene ends were 4 bases for V and 10 bases for J; bases not matched to a gene: 7. PCR used 60 Vbeta primers and 13 Jbeta primers. This table comes from immunoSEQ multiplex PCR, and its TCRdb copy is limited to in-frame clones, with some not included. Among some 77,000 clones, 75% were seen once, and the ten largest hold approximately 7.2%. Of note for this clone: Its antigen is not known.

Those who donated were healthy bone marrow donors. The TCR originated in a woman between 35 and 50 years old in good health and CMV-seronegative. The rearrangement uses TRBV10-3 and TRBJ2-1; 13 bases match TRBD2. Sequencing was performed on PBMCs. The CDR3 DNA is TGTGCCATCAGTGGACGGACTAGCGGGAGCCCCGAGCAGTTCTTC. Amino acid sequence: CAISGRTSGSPEQFF.